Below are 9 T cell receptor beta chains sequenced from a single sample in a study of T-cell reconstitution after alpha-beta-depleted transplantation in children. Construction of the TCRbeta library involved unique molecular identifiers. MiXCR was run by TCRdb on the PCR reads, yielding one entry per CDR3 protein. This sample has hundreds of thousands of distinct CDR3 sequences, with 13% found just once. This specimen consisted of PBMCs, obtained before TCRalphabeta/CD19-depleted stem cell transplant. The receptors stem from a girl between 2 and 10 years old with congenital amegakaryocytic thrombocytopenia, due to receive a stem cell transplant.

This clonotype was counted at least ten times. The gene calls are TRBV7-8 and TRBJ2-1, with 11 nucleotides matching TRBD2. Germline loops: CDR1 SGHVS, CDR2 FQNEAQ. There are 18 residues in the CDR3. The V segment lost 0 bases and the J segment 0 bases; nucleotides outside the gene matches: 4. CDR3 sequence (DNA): TGTGCCAGCAGCTTAGCGGGACTAGCGGCTAGCTCCTACAATGAGCAGTTCTTC. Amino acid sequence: CASSLAGLAASSYNEQFF.

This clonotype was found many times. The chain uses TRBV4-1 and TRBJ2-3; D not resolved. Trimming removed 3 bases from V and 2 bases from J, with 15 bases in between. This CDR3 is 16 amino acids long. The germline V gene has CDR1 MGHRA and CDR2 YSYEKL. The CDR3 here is CASSQKIPQATDTQYF. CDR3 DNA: TGCGCCAGCAGCCAGAAGATACCTCAGGCCACAGATACGCAGTATTTT.

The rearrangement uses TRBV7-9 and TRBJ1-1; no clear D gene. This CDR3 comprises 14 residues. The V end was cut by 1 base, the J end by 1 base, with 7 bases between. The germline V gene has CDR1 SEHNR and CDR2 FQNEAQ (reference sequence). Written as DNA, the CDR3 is TGTGCCAGCAGCTTAGTGGCACAGAACACTGAAGCTTTCTTT. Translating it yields CASSLVAQNTEAFF.

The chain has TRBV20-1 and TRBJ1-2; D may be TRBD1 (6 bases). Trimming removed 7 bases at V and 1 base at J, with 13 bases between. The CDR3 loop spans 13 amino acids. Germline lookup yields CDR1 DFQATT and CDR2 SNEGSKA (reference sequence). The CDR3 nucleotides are TGCAGTGTGATAGGGGGTAATAACTATGGCTACACCTTC. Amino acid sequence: CSVIGGNNYGYTF.

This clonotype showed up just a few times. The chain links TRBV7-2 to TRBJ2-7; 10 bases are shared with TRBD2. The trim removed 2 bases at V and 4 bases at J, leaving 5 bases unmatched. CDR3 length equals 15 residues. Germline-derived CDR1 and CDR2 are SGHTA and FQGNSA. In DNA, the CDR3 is TGTGCCAGCAGCTTAATAGCGGGAGGACAGTACGAGCAGTACTTC. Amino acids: CASSLIAGGQYEQYF.

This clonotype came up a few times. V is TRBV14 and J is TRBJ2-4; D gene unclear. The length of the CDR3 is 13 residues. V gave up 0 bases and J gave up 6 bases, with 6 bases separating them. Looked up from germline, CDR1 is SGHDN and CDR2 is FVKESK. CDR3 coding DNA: TGTGCCAGCAGCCAAGATCGGCGAAACATTCAGTACTTC. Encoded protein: CASSQDRRNIQYF.

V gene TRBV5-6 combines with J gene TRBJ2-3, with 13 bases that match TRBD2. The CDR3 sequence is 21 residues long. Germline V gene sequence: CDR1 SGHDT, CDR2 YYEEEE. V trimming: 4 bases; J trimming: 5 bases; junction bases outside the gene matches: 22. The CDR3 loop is CASSMTDSPILAGGPRDTQYF. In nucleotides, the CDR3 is TGTGCCAGCAGCATGACGGACAGCCCTATACTAGCGGGAGGGCCCAGAGATACGCAGTATTTT.

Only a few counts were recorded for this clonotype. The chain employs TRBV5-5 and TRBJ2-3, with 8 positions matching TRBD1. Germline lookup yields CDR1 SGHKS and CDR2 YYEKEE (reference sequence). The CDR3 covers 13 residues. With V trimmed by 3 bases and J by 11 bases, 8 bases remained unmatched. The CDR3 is CASSSPPDRGQYF. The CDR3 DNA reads TGTGCCAGCAGCTCCCCACCCGACAGGGGGCAGTATTTT.

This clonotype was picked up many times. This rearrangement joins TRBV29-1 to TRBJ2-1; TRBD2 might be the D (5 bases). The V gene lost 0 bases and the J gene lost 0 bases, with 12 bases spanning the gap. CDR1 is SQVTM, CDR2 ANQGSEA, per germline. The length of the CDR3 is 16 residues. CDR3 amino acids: CSVEDTAVISYNEQFF. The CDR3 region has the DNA TGCAGCGTTGAAGACACAGCGGTGATCTCCTACAATGAGCAGTTCTTC.